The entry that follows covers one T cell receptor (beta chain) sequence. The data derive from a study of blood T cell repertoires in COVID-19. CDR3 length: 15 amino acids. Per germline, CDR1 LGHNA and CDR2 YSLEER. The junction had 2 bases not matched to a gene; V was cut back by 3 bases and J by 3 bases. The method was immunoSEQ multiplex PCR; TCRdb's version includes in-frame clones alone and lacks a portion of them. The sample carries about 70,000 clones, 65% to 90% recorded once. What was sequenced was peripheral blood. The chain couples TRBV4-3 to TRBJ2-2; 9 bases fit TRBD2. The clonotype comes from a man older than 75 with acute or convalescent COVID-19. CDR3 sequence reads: CASSQTSGYTGELFF. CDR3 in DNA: TGCGCCAGCAGCCAGACTAGCGGCTACACCGGGGAGCTGTTTTTT.